What follows are 20 T cell receptor beta chains derived from one specimen sequenced in a study of control samples from healthy donors and cancer patients. Profiling relied on immunoSEQ multiplex PCR, and the TCRdb table lists in-frame clones only, not all of them. The table shows fewer than 200,000 clones, with 80% to 95% occurring only once. The sequenced material came from blood. These receptors originate from a woman aged 55 to 70 in good health.

This clone occurred once. The V and J genes are TRBV18 and TRBJ1-1, with D hard to call. Trimming removed 6 bases at V and 3 bases at J, with 11 bases between. The CDR3 has 13 amino acids. Germline V gives CDR1 KGHSH, CDR2 LQKENI. The CDR3 DNA reads as TGTGCCAGCTCGATCGGACCGGACACTGAAGCTTTCTTT. This sequence encodes CASSIGPDTEAFF.

V is TRBV4-3 and J is TRBJ1-5, with D hard to call. Germline CDR1 is LGHNA and CDR2 is YSLEER. The CDR3 runs to 14 residues. Trimming cost V 0 bases and J 5 bases, with 8 bases left between them. The DNA for the CDR3 is TGCGCCAGCAGCCAAGATGAGAGAGATCAGCCCCAGCATTTT. Residues: CASSQDERDQPQHF.

The chain recombines TRBV7-6 with TRBJ1-6; D possibly corresponds to TRBD1 (6 bases). The germline gives CDR1 SGHVS, CDR2 FNYEAQ. The CDR3 length is 14 residues. V was shortened by 1 base and J by 11 bases, with 12 bases between the two germline ends. CDR3 nucleotide sequence: TGTGCCAGCAGCTTAGGCGGGGGGCCGGCACCCCTCCACTTT. It codes for CASSLGGGPAPLHF.

The chain is built from TRBV7-9 and TRBJ1-2; D not resolved. V shed 3 bases and J shed 4 bases, with 9 bases lying between them. CDR1 is SEHNR, CDR2 FQNEAQ, per germline (reference sequence). The CDR3 sequence is 13 residues long. This CDR3 is CASSFEGAYGYTF. The CDR3 DNA is TGTGCCAGCAGCTTTGAAGGAGCCTATGGCTACACCTTC. Using reference TRBV7-9 and TRBJ1-2 for the parts outside the CDR3, the full variable domain is DTGVSQNPRHKITKRGQNVTFRCDPISEHNRLYWYRQTLGQGPEFLTYFQNEAQLEKSRLLSDRFSAERPKGSFSTLEIQRTEQGDSAMYLCASSFEGAYGYTFGSGTRLTVV.

The chain joins TRBV6-5 to TRBJ2-7, with 9 bases matching TRBD1. Germline loops: CDR1 MNHEY, CDR2 SVGAGI. This CDR3 is 14 amino acids long. Germline trimming cut 2 bases from V and 2 bases from J; bases unmatched to any gene: 1. CDR3 coding DNA: TGTGCCAGCAGTTACGGACAGGGGCCCTACGAGCAGTACTTC. Its protein is CASSYGQGPYEQYF.

The CDR3 protein is CASSLAAVLGAGYTF. The CDR3 nucleotides are TGTGCCAGCAGCTTGGCCGCAGTTCTCGGGGCGGGCTACACCTTC. V is TRBV5-4 and J is TRBJ1-2; maybe TRBD1 (5 bases). Looked up from germline, CDR1 is SGHNT and CDR2 is YYREEE (reference sequence). The CDR3 covers 15 residues. V shed 0 bases and J shed 8 bases, with 17 bases lying between them.

This chain connects TRBV7-2 to TRBJ1-1; perhaps TRBD1 as D (5 bases). Between the trimmed V and J ends, which lost 4 bases and 0 bases, there was a span of 9 bases. CDR1 SGHTA and CDR2 FQGNSA come from the germline V gene. The CDR3 is 14 amino acids. The CDR3 sequence: CASSSGTVNTEAFF. For the CDR3, the DNA is TGTGCCAGCAGCTCTGGGACGGTGAACACTGAAGCTTTCTTT.

The chain is built from TRBV6-5 and TRBJ1-1, with TRBD1 as a possible D gene (5 bases). Germline lookup yields CDR1 MNHEY and CDR2 SVGAGI. This CDR3 region has 15 residues. V was cut by 3 bases and J by 1 base, with 12 bases left in between. Here the CDR3 reads CASSYNFGGNTEAFF. The DNA of the CDR3 is TGTGCCAGCAGTTATAATTTTGGGGGGAACACTGAAGCTTTCTTT.

This rearrangement joins TRBV2 to TRBJ1-5; weak D call: TRBD1 (5 bases). Trimming removed 4 bases from V and 3 bases from J, with 13 bases in between. CDR1 SNHLY and CDR2 FYNNEI come from the germline V gene. The CDR3 has 15 amino acids. The CDR3 is CASSVFDSPNQPQHF. CDR3 sequence (DNA): TGTGCCAGCAGTGTTTTCGACAGCCCCAATCAGCCCCAGCATTTT.

The chain couples TRBV30 to TRBJ1-2; D possibly corresponds to TRBD1 (5 bases). The V gene lost 6 bases and the J gene lost 2 bases, with 19 bases spanning the gap. The CDR3 is made up of 15 amino acids. Germline loops: CDR1 GTSNPN, CDR2 SVGIG (reference sequence). CDR3 amino acids: CACSPGRDPNYGYTF. CDR3 DNA: TGTGCCTGCTCCCCGGGCAGGGACCCCAACTATGGCTACACCTTC.

The genes are TRBV10-3 and TRBJ1-1, with 7 bases that match TRBD1. The germline V gene has CDR1 ENHRY and CDR2 SYGVKD. Losses at the gene ends were 3 bases for V and 1 base for J; bases not matched to a gene: 5. The CDR3 is 15 amino acids. The CDR3 sequence: CAISDPGQANTEAFF. The CDR3 coding sequence is TGTGCCATCAGTGACCCAGGACAGGCGAACACTGAAGCTTTCTTT.

This chain connects TRBV2 to TRBJ2-1; 9 bases fit TRBD1. V gave up 7 bases and J gave up 5 bases; unmatched junction bases: 6. Germline V CDR1 and CDR2: SNHLY, FYNNEI. This CDR3 contains 14 residues. CDR3 sequence: CASTGQGLNNEQFF. The CDR3 nucleotides read TGTGCCAGCACGGGACAGGGTCTCAACAATGAGCAGTTCTTC.

The gene calls are TRBV7-2 and TRBJ1-2; 7 bases align to TRBD1. The trim removed 6 bases at V and 4 bases at J, leaving 20 bases unmatched. The CDR3 loop spans 18 amino acids. Germline V gives CDR1 SGHTA, CDR2 FQGNSA. DNA for the CDR3: TGTGCCAGCAGGGGGGGTGCAAGACAGGGACTGACTTTCTATGGCTACACCTTC. Translated: CASRGGARQGLTFYGYTF. Supplemented by reference TRBV7-2 and TRBJ1-2, the full variable domain reads GAGVSQSPSNKVTEKGKDVELRCDPISGHTALYWYRQSLGQGLEFLIYFQGNSAPDKSGLPSDRFSAERTGGSVSTLTIQRTQQEDSAVYLCASRGGARQGLTFYGYTFGSGTRLTVV.

This clone has just one count. The chain has TRBV30 and TRBJ1-2; TRBD1 agrees at 7 bases. Per the germline V gene, CDR1 is GTSNPN and CDR2 is SVGIG (reference sequence). The CDR3 consists of 13 residues. Trimming at V came to 2 bases and at J to 3 bases, leaving 3 bases not matched to a gene. The CDR3 is CAWSTGDDYGYTF. CDR3 in DNA: TGTGCCTGGAGTACAGGGGACGACTATGGCTACACCTTC.

V is TRBV10-3 and J is TRBJ2-7; a weak D match, TRBD1 (6 bases). Germline-derived CDR1 and CDR2 are ENHRY and SYGVKD. The CDR3 is 15 residues long. The ends were cut back, 3 bases at V and 5 bases at J, with 17 bases in the middle. The CDR3 DNA reads as TGTGCCATCAGTGAACTTCAGGGGATCGTAAACGAGCAGTACTTC. This codes for CAISELQGIVNEQYF.

The J gene is TRBJ1-3, the V gene TRBV7-2; 12 nucleotides line up with TRBD1. CDR3 length: 17 residues. V was pared by 4 bases and J by 4 bases, with 8 bases of the junction left unmatched. CDR1 is SGHTA, CDR2 FQGNSA, per germline. CDR3 sequence: CASSSNPGQGAGNTIYF. The CDR3 nucleotides read TGTGCCAGCAGCTCGAATCCGGGACAGGGGGCCGGAAACACCATATATTTT.

This clone was recorded once. The chain carries TRBV6-5 and TRBJ1-2, with TRBD1 matching over 7 bases. CDR3 length: 14 residues. V trimming: 5 bases; J trimming: 8 bases; junction bases outside the gene matches: 11. The germline V gene encodes CDR1 MNHEY and CDR2 SVGAGI. CDR3 DNA: TGTGCCAGCAGTCCCGAGAGGGGGCGGGAGGGCTACACCTTC. It specifies CASSPERGREGYTF.

The chain links TRBV11-2 to TRBJ2-2; D uncertain. Per the germline V gene, CDR1 is SGHAT and CDR2 is FQNNGV. CDR3 length: 14 residues. The germline V and J ends were trimmed by 2 bases and 4 bases, with 8 bases remaining between them. CDR3 in DNA: TGTGCCAGCAGCTTAAAACGTTTCACCGGGGAGCTGTTTTTT. Protein product: CASSLKRFTGELFF.

This clone was recorded once. The rearrangement links TRBV19 to TRBJ1-5; TRBD1 might be the D (5 bases). The V and J ends lost 2 bases and 6 bases respectively, with 14 bases between them. Germline CDR1 and CDR2: LNHDA and SQIVND (reference sequence). The CDR3 has 15 amino acids. The CDR3 DNA reads as TGTGCCAGTAGTATAAGGAGGGGCCGGGGTCAGCCCCAGCATTTT. This translates into CASSIRRGRGQPQHF.

The chain has TRBV11-2 and TRBJ2-7, with 9 positions matching TRBD1. The germline V gene encodes CDR1 SGHAT and CDR2 FQNNGV. V shed 5 bases and J 5 bases; nucleotides not matched to a gene: 7. The length of the CDR3 is 14 residues. The chain's CDR3 is CASSPRTGENEQYF. The CDR3 nucleotides read TGTGCCAGCAGCCCAAGGACAGGGGAGAACGAGCAGTACTTC. Supplemented by reference TRBV11-2 and TRBJ2-7, the full variable domain reads EAGVAQSPRYKIIEKRQSVAFWCNPISGHATLYWYQQILGQGPKLLIQFQNNGVVDDSQLPKDRFSAERLKGVDSTLKIQPAKLEDSAVYLCASSPRTGENEQYFGPGTRLTVT.